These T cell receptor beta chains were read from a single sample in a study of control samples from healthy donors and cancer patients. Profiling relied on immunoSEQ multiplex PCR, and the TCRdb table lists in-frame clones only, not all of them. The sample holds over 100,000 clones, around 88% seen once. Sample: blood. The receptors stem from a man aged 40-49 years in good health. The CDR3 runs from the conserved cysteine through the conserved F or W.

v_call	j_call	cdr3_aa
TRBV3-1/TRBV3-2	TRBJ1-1	CASSRGVYRNTEAFF
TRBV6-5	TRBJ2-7	CASSYRGEQYF
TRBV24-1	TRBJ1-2	CATSEETEGAGYTF
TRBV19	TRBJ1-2	CASSIGQADGYTF
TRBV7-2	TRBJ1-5	CASSPDPGANQPQHF
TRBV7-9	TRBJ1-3	CASSLDGGYSGNTIYF
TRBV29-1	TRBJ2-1	CSVDTGGYEQFF
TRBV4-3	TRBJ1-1	CASSQDGRTEAFF
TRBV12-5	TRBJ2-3	CASGQNGLGLAGGRNTQYF
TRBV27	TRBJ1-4	CASSLRDTRRGEKLFF
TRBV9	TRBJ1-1	CASSKDRANTEAFF
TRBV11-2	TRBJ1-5	CASSLEPGQGRKGNQPQHF
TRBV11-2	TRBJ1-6	CASSFRVSYNSPLHF
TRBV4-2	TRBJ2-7	CASSLDYEQYF
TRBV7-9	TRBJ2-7	CASSLDDSGPLYF
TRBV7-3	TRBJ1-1	CASSPSGQGGGEAFF
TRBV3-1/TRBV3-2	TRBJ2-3	CASSQMQRELTDTQYF
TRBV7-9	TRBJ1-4	CASTGQGEKLFF
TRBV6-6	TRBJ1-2	CASSPHRTGQGFPGYTF
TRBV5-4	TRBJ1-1	CASRLQGAVGAFF
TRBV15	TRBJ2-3	CATSFLAGGQDTQYF
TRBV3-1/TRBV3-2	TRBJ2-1	CASSQGVTGGLEQFF
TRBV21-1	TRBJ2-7	CASSQSHVTNYEQYF
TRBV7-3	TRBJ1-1	CASSLGTLNTEAFF
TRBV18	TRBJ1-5	CASSRLDSNQPQHF
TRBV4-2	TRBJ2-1	CASSQDRGLVSSYNEQFF
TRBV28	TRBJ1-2	CASSPPGGGLVQYGYTF
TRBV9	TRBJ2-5	CASSVNGRAQYF
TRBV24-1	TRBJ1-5	CATRRLDREGQPQHF
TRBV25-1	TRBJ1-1	CASSDGRVAFF
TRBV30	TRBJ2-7	CAWNGQARSYEQYF
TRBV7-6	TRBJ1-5	CASSLDWERQGFAQPQHF
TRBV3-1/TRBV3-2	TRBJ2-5	CASSQDRTRLETQYF
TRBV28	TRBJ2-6	CASSPIVSGANVLTF
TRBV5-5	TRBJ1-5	CASSLDLGTGQPQHF
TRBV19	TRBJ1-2	CASTSQGAGGYTF
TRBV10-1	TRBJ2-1	CASSEGLASVSYNEQFF
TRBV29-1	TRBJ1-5	CSVRQAGQPQHF
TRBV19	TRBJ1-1	CASIATGNTEAFF
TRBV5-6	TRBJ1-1	CASRGLGGLNTEAFF